This T cell receptor (beta chain) appears in the sequencing data of a study of identical twins. General study results and limits: Sequences that were beta out-of-frame showed weaker excess twin sharing. Cross-sectional statistics, not tracking of the same donors, supported the conclusions.

This clonotype was detected only a few times. Its cognate antigen is unknown. Germline CDR1 KGHDR, CDR2 SFDVKD. V lost 9 bases and J 0 bases, leaving 11 bases between the germline ends. This CDR3 has 13 amino acids. TCRdb used MiXCR to reprocess the 5' RACE reads, holding one entry per CDR3 protein. The table shows about 890,000 distinct CDR3 sequences, with 9% to 15% occurring only once. This sample also appeared in a second study, on yellow fever vaccine responses in identical twins.

Sequencing input: PBMCs. The receptor was isolated from a woman aged 18-29 years in good health. This sequence joins TRBV24-1 and TRBJ2-7; D possibly corresponds to TRBD1 (6 bases). The CDR3 DNA is TGTGCCACCCAAGGGGGTAGCTCCTACGAGCAGTACTTC. Translating gives CATQGGSSYEQYF.